The clone carrying this TCR beta chain showed up just a few times. The antigen remains undetermined. The study enrolled patients aged 18 to 65 with newly diagnosed hyperthyroidism of under 2 months' duration. The data originate from a study of T cells in Graves' hyperthyroidism and ophthalmopathy. Overall study: Before treatment of any kind, peripheral blood was taken at initial diagnosis. Study-level results: Ophthalmopathy and stable hyperthyroidism were told apart by a 13 V-J model. Within blood appeared most thyroid clonotypes that had expanded above 0.001.

Authors of the study amplified TCR beta CDR3 regions from RNA transcripts. The primer set for the first-round RT-PCR of the TCR CDR3 was HTBI. Via MiXCR, TCRdb re-called the multiplex PCR reads, giving one row per CDR3 protein. Of roughly 700,000 distinct CDR3 sequences listed, 12% to 15% were seen once; the top ten hold roughly 10%. V lost 3 bases, J lost 3 bases, and 12 bases lay in between. This CDR3 spans 15 amino acids. Germline values: CDR1 SGHDT, CDR2 YYEEEE. The J gene is TRBJ2-2, the V gene TRBV5-6; D is perhaps TRBD1 (6 bases). The sequence was obtained from a woman younger than 30 with Graves' hyperthyroidism. The material sequenced was blood. The CDR3 DNA is TGTGCCAGCAGCTGGGACCAGGGGTACACCGGGGAGCTGTTTTTT. This sequence encodes CASSWDQGYTGELFF.